Listed below are T cell receptor beta chains from one sample, sequenced in a study of blood T cell repertoires in COVID-19. The repertoire was sequenced with immunoSEQ multiplex PCR; TCRdb's copy has only in-frame clones and lacks some. In the table there are around 100,000 clones, roughly 81% of which are singletons. The sample taken for sequencing was peripheral blood. The source of these receptors is a human donor in a cohort sampled during active COVID-19. Each CDR3 is given with its conserved first and last residue. Each record gives: D gene, V gene, J gene, clone size, CDR3 DNA, CDR3 protein. D genes are given only for firm matches. Clone size is not always given. Where it is, it says once, few, many or a class for expanded clones.

>-|TRBV6-2/TRBV6-3|TRBJ2-7|once
TGTGCCAGCAGTTACCCACAGGACAGCCTCTCCTACGAGCAGTACTTC
CASSYPQDSLSYEQYF
>TRBD1|TRBV5-4|TRBJ2-3|-
TGTGCCAGCAGCTTGGGGCAGGGGGTCGCAGATACGCAGTATTTT
CASSLGQGVADTQYF
>-|TRBV5-1|TRBJ1-2|-
TGCGCCAGCAGCTTTTTAGGTCAGGGTGATGGAGGCTACACCTTC
CASSFLGQGDGGYTF
>-|TRBV28|TRBJ1-6|-
TGTGCCAGCAGTTCCCCCCTCTATAATTCACCCCTCCACTTT
CASSSPLYNSPLHF
>-|TRBV5-6|TRBJ1-1|-
TGTGCCAGCAGCTTAAACAGGAGGAACACTGAAGCTTTCTTT
CASSLNRRNTEAFF
>-|TRBV30|TRBJ2-1|-
TGTGCCTGGAGTGGGACTAACCGCCCTAATGAGCAGTTCTTC
CAWSGTNRPNEQFF
>TRBD1|TRBV5-1|TRBJ1-2|-
TGCGCCAGCAGCGAGATTCCGGGACAGGGGAACTACGGCTACACCTTC
CASSEIPGQGNYGYTF
>-|TRBV28|TRBJ2-7|-
TGTGCCAGCATCCCCGCTTGGGGGCAGCCCTACGAGCAGTACTTC
CASIPAWGQPYEQYF
>-|TRBV6-6|TRBJ2-1|-
TGTGCCAGCAGTTACATGGGGGGTAGCTCCTACAATGAGCAGTTCTTC
CASSYMGGSSYNEQFF
>TRBD1|TRBV18|TRBJ1-6|-
TGTGCCAGCTCACCAGACAGGGGGAGAAATTCACCCCTCCACTTT
CASSPDRGRNSPLHF
>TRBD2|TRBV19|TRBJ2-1|-
TGTGCCAGTCGAAGGGGAGCGGGAGTCAAGATTAATGAGCAGTTCTTC
CASRRGAGVKINEQFF
>TRBD2|TRBV5-1|TRBJ2-1|-
TGCGCCAGCAGACTAGCGGGAGGACAGTACAATGAGCAGTTCTTC
CASRLAGGQYNEQFF
>TRBD1|TRBV19|TRBJ2-1|-
TGTGCCAGTACCGTGCACGGGACAGGGGGGTATGAGCAGTTCTTC
CASTVHGTGGYEQFF